This T cell receptor beta chain was captured in a study of a mutant IDH1 vaccine in newly diagnosed glioma. The CDR3 is 16 amino acids. Trimming cost V 3 bases and J 0 bases, with 13 bases left between them. CDR1 SEHNR and CDR2 FQNEAQ come from the germline V gene (reference sequence). Repertoires were generated with immunoSEQ multiplex PCR, while TCRdb's copy carries only in-frame clones and drops some. The sample consists of about 85,000 clones, over 85% of them appearing once. Described time point: week 47, end of study. The investigators gave 300 ug of mutant IDH1 20-mer peptide in each vaccine dose, together with topical imiquimod. As regards this clone: No antigen is known for it.

This TCR came from a woman between 50 and 59 years old with glioma. This material consisted of PBMCs, taken from a glioma patient whose treatment included an IDH1 peptide vaccine. The chain is built from TRBV7-9 and TRBJ2-3; D remains unclear. CDR3 loop: CASSLMMTPSTDTQYF. CDR3 sequence (DNA): TGTGCCAGCAGCTTGATGATGACCCCTAGCACAGATACGCAGTATTTT.